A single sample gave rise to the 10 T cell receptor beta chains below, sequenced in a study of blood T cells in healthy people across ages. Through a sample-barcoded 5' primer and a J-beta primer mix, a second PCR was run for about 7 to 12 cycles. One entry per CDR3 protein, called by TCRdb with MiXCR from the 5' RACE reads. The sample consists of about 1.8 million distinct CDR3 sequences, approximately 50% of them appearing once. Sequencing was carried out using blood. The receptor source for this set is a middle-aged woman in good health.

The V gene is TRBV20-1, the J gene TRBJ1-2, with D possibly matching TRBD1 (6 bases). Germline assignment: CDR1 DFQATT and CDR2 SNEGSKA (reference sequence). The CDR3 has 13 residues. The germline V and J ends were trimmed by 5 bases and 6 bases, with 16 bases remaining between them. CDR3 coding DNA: TGCAGTGCTCCCGGGACACAGGAGGATGGCTACACCTTC. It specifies CSAPGTQEDGYTF.

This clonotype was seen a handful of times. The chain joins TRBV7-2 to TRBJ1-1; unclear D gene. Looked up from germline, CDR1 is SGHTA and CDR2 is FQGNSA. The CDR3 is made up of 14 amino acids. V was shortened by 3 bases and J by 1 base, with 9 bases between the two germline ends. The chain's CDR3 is CASSFTDGNTEAFF. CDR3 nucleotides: TGTGCCAGCAGCTTTACCGACGGGAACACTGAAGCTTTCTTT.

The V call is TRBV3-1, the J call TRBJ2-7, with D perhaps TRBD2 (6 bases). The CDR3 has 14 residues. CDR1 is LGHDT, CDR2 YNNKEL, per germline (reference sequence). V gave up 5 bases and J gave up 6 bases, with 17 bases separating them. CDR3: CASSFVRGGGEQYF. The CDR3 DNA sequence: TGTGCCAGCAGCTTTGTGAGGGGAGGAGGCGAGCAGTACTTC.

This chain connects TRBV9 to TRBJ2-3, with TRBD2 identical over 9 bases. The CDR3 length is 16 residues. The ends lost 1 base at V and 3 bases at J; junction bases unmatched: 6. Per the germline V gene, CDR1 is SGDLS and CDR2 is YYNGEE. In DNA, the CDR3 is TGTGCCAGCAGCGTACTAGCGGGGCTTGAAACAGATACGCAGTATTTT. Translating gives CASSVLAGLETDTQYF.

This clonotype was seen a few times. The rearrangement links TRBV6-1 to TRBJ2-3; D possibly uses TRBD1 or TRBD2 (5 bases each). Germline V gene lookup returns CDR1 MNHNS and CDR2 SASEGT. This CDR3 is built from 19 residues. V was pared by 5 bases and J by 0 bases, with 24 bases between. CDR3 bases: TGTGCCAGCAGTCCCCCATCCTCGAGGGACCCCCTTAGCACAGATACGCAGTATTTT. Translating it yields CASSPPSSRDPLSTDTQYF.

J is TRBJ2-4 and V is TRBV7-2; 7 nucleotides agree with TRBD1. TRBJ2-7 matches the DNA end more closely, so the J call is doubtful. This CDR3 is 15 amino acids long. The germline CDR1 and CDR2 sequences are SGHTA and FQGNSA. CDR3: CASSLEGQVYHEQYF. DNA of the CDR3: TGTGCCAGCAGCTTAGAAGGACAGGTTTACCACGAGCAGTACTTC.

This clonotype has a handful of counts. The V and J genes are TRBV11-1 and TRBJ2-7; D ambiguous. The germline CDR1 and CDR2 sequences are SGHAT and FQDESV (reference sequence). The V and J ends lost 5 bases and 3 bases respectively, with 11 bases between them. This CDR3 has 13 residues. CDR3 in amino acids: CASSRVQFYEQYF. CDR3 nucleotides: TGTGCCAGCAGCCGTGTCCAGTTCTACGAGCAGTACTTC.

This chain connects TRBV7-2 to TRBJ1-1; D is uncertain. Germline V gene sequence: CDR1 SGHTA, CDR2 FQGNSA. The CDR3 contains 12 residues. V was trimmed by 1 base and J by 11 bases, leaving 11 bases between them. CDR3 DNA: TGTGCCAGCAGCTTAGGTCCCTGTTGGGCTTTCTTT. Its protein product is CASSLGPCWAFF.

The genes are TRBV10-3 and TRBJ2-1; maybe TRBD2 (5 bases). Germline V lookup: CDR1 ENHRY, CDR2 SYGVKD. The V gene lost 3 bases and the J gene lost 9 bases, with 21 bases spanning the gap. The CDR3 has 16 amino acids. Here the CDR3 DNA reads TGTGCCATCAGTGATCCGGATAGCGCAATTTATAGTGAGCAGTTCTTC. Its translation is CAISDPDSAIYSEQFF.

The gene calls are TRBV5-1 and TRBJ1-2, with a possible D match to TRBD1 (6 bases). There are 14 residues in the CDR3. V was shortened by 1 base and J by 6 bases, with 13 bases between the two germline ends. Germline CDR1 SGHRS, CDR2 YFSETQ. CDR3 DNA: TGCGCCAGCAGCTTGCAGGGGATGATGAATGGCTACACCTTC. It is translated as CASSLQGMMNGYTF.